This T cell receptor (beta chain) was recorded in a study of lymphopenia after photon versus proton radiotherapy. Findings and limits, study-wide: Relative stability marked proton patients; photon patients lost diversity and naive cells. After lymphocyte nadir, photon-treated repertoires showed oligoclonal expansion, especially CD8+ Temra.

Assay used: immunoSEQ multiplex PCR; TCRdb lists only in-frame clones, some missing. The data hold over 10,000 clones, with about 88% observed a single time. Remarks on this clone: The antigen remains undetermined.

The source was peripheral blood, collected from a patient treated with photon-based radiotherapy. The origin of this receptor is a man aged 55 to 70 with pancreatic cancer.

CDR3 DNA sequence: TGTGCCAGCAGACTTAGCGGGGCCCCGACCGGGGAGCTGTTTTTT. It codes for CASRLSGAPTGELFF. The chain couples TRBV27 to TRBJ2-2; 8 nucleotides line up with TRBD2. CDR1 MNHEY and CDR2 SMNVEV come from the germline V gene (reference sequence). V dropped 6 bases and J dropped 5; count of bases not matched to a gene: 8. The CDR3 spans 15 residues.